These T cell receptor beta chains were read from a single sample in a study of T cell repertoires in cytomegalovirus infection. These receptors' targets are unknown. MiXCR was run by TCRdb on the reads, yielding one entry per CDR3 protein. The table includes about 89,000 distinct CDR3 sequences, roughly 29% detected once. Sequencing was performed on CD8+ T cells from cultured PBMCs, taken from culture after CMV antigen stimulation. The origin of the receptors is a human donor in good health (CMV status not recorded). Some clones in this sample may be carry-over from other donors' samples. Both conserved end residues are part of each CDR3. D genes are given only for firm matches. The size field is filled for only some rows; it gives once, few, many or a size class.

d_call	v_call	j_call	clone_size	cdr3_nt	cdr3_aa
-	TRBV6-5	TRBJ1-1	-	TGTGCCAGCAGTTACGGGGGTTCTACTGAAGCTTTCTTT	CASSYGGSTEAFF
TRBD1	TRBV3-1	TRBJ1-6	-	TGTGCCAGCAGCGTACGACAGGGAGGTTCACCCCTCCACTTT	CASSVRQGGSPLHF
-	TRBV12-3/TRBV12-4	TRBJ2-3	many	TGTGCCAGCAGTCCAGGGGGCACAGATACGCAGTATTTT	CASSPGGTDTQYF
-	TRBV4-1	TRBJ1-1	few	TGCGCCAGCAGCCAAGATATGAGGGGAAACACTGAAGCTTTCTTT	CASSQDMRGNTEAFF
-	TRBV28	TRBJ1-2	many	TGTGCCGTGGGGGGATCGGAGGGCCCAAAGAGCTATGGCTACACCTTC	CAVGGSEGPKSYGYTF
-	TRBV6-1	TRBJ2-1	many	TGTGCCAGCAGTGAAGCTGGGTTGTTGGAGCAGTTCTTC	CASSEAGLLEQFF
-	TRBV7-8	TRBJ2-7	few	TGTGCCAGCAGCTTAGGGCGGTTCGGCAGGTGGTCCTACGAGCAGTACTTC	CASSLGRFGRWSYEQYF
-	TRBV7-8	TRBJ1-5	-	TGTGCCAGCATCTGTAGTGGGGGCTATAGCAATCAGCCCCAGCATTTT	CASICSGGYSNQPQHF
TRBD2	TRBV11-2	TRBJ2-4	few	TGTGCCAGCAGCTTTGGACTAGCGGGGGGAGTAGCCAAAAACATTCAGTACTTC	CASSFGLAGGVAKNIQYF
TRBD1	TRBV6-5	TRBJ1-1	few	TGTGCCAGCAGTTACTCGCTCGGACAGGGGGCCACTGAAGCTTTCTTT	CASSYSLGQGATEAFF
TRBD1	TRBV29-1	TRBJ1-2	-	TGCAGCGTACAGGGGCCCGTTGGCTACACCTTC	CSVQGPVGYTF
TRBD1	TRBV27	TRBJ2-3	-	TGTGCCAGCAGATTGGGACAGAGCACAGATACGCAGTATTTT	CASRLGQSTDTQYF
-	TRBV2	TRBJ2-7	-	TGTGCCAGCAGTGGGACAGTCGGGCCTACCTACGAGCAGTACTTC	CASSGTVGPTYEQYF
TRBD1	TRBV29-1	TRBJ1-2	-	TGCAGCGTTTGGACAGGATATTATGGCTACACCTTC	CSVWTGYYGYTF
TRBD2	TRBV7-6	TRBJ2-2	-	TGTGCCATAGCGGGGAACACCGGGGAGCTGTTTTTT	CAIAGNTGELFF
-	TRBV5-1	TRBJ2-1	-	TGCGCCAGCAGCCAAGACGCCCCGGGGGATGAGCAGTTCTTC	CASSQDAPGDEQFF
-	TRBV7-6	TRBJ2-1	many	TGTGCCAGCAGCCGCCGACTGACTACCACAGCGAACAATGAGCAGTTCTTC	CASSRRLTTTANNEQFF
-	TRBV27	TRBJ2-1	many	TGTGCCAGCAGAGGGGGAAGCTCCTACAATGAGCAGTTCTTC	CASRGGSSYNEQFF
TRBD2	TRBV7-8	TRBJ2-1	once	TGTGCCAGCAGCTCAGGTAGCGGGGTGAAGTTCTTC	CASSSGSGVKFF
-	TRBV19	TRBJ1-5	few	TGTGCCAGTAGTAGGGGGACACGTGGAAGCAATCAGCCCCAGCATTTT	CASSRGTRGSNQPQHF
TRBD1	TRBV7-2	TRBJ1-2	-	TGTGCCAGCAGCTCGGACAGGGGCTTAAACTATGGCTACACCTTC	CASSSDRGLNYGYTF
TRBD2	TRBV12-3/TRBV12-4	TRBJ2-3	-	TGTGCCAGCAGTTTACTCCTACCTAGCGGGGGGTCCACTCCCCGTAGCACAGATACGCAGTATTTT	CASSLLLPSGGSTPRSTDTQYF
-	TRBV7-2	TRBJ1-2	-	TGTGCCAGCAGCCGGGGGGGGGAGGACTATGGCTACACCTTC	CASSRGGEDYGYTF
-	TRBV15	TRBJ2-6	once	TGTGCCACCAGCAGGGGGTCTTCGTCTGGGGCCAACGTCCTGACTTTC	CATSRGSSSGANVLTF
-	TRBV27	TRBJ1-1	-	TGTGCCAGTAGGGAGGCAGGGACTGAAGCTTTCTTT	CASREAGTEAFF
TRBD2	TRBV28	TRBJ2-5	-	TGTGCCAGCAGTCCGCCAGAGAGCCTAGCGGATTGGGGGAGGGAGACCCAGTACTTC	CASSPPESLADWGRETQYF
-	TRBV6-1	TRBJ2-1	many	TGTGCCAGCAGGAGGGGGGCCGTGGATGAGCAGTTCTTC	CASRRGAVDEQFF
TRBD2	TRBV30	TRBJ2-7	-	TGTGCCTGGGGCCCCTGGGAGCGGGGCCTCGGGGAGGAGCAGTACTTC	CAWGPWERGLGEEQYF
-	TRBV19	TRBJ2-2	many	TGTGCCAGTAGTATACAGGGGTCCACCGGGGAGCTGTTTTTT	CASSIQGSTGELFF
-	TRBV28	TRBJ2-1	-	TGTGCCAGCAGCTCTCTCGGGTCCTACACCTACAATGAGCAGTTCTTC	CASSSLGSYTYNEQFF
TRBD2	TRBV19	TRBJ2-2	-	TGTGCCAGTAGTATGTGGGGGGGGGACACCGGGGAGCTGTTTTTT	CASSMWGGDTGELFF
TRBD1	TRBV7-2	TRBJ1-2	few	TGTGCCAGTTCTAAACAGGGGAACTATGGCTACACCTTC	CASSKQGNYGYTF
-	TRBV7-8	TRBJ2-3	-	TGTGCCAGCAGCCGGGCCTCAGATACGCAGTATTTT	CASSRASDTQYF
-	TRBV19	TRBJ1-3	-	TGTGCCAGTAGTATCGACCTTGGAAACACCATATATTTT	CASSIDLGNTIYF
TRBD2	TRBV19	TRBJ2-3	few	TGTGCCAGTAGTATGGGTAGCGGGGGGCTTCGCACAGATACGCAGTATTTT	CASSMGSGGLRTDTQYF
TRBD1	TRBV30	TRBJ1-1	many	TGTGCCTGGAGTAGAGGGACAGGGGGCACTGAAGCTTTCTTT	CAWSRGTGGTEAFF
TRBD1	TRBV10-2	TRBJ1-5	-	TGCGCCAGCAGTGGACAGGGGGCCATTCAGCCCCAGCATTTT	CASSGQGAIQPQHF
TRBD1	TRBV28	TRBJ1-1	many	TGTGCCAGCAGTTTACCGGGACAGCTCAACACTGAAGCTTTCTTT	CASSLPGQLNTEAFF
TRBD2	TRBV6-6	TRBJ2-7	-	TGTGCCAGCAGTTACCCGACTCGTAATAGCGGGGGGCCGTTGTTCGAGCAGTACTTC	CASSYPTRNSGGPLFEQYF
-	TRBV19	TRBJ1-3	-	TGTGCCAGTAGTATACCTGGGCTTTCAAGAGGAAACACCATATATTTT	CASSIPGLSRGNTIYF
TRBD1	TRBV27	TRBJ2-5	-	TGTGCCAGCAGTGGGGGACAGGGGTGGCAGACCCAGTACTTC	CASSGGQGWQTQYF
-	TRBV6-1	TRBJ1-2	many	TGTGCCAGCAGTGCGAACACCTGGGGTGGCTACACCTTC	CASSANTWGGYTF
-	TRBV28	TRBJ1-2	few	TGTGCCAGCAGTTTTGCAGACTTCAACTATGGCTACACCTTC	CASSFADFNYGYTF
TRBD2	TRBV11-2	TRBJ2-3	few	TGTGCCAGCAGTCGGGACTACGGAGATACGCAGTATTTT	CASSRDYGDTQYF
-	TRBV7-3	TRBJ2-5	-	TGTGCCAGCAGCTTATTAAGCATAGACGCGAAGACCCAGTACTTC	CASSLLSIDAKTQYF
-	TRBV27	TRBJ2-1	-	TGTGCCAGCAGTTGGGCAGCTAACAATGAGCAGTTCTTC	CASSWAANNEQFF
-	TRBV7-6	TRBJ1-6	few	TGTGCCAGCAGCTTCAGTTCACCCCTCCACTTT	CASSFSSPLHF
-	TRBV12-3/TRBV12-4	TRBJ2-3	few	TGTGCCAGCACCTGGAGGGACAAGGGCACAGATACGCAGTATTTT	CASTWRDKGTDTQYF
-	TRBV5-4	TRBJ2-7	-	TGTGCCAGCAGCTTACAGGGAGGGGACGAGCAGTACTTC	CASSLQGGDEQYF
TRBD1	TRBV19	TRBJ2-7	-	TGTGCCAGTAGACCATGGGACAGCTCCTACGAGCAGTACTTC	CASRPWDSSYEQYF
-	TRBV6-1	TRBJ1-3	-	TGTGCCAGTCGGACAGCAGGAAACACCATATATTTT	CASRTAGNTIYF
-	TRBV2	TRBJ1-2	-	TGTGCCAGCAGTCTCCCACCCCAATTGACAGGACATTATGGCTACACCTTC	CASSLPPQLTGHYGYTF
TRBD1	TRBV5-1	TRBJ2-7	once	TGCGCCAGCAGGACAGGGTGCGCCGACTACGAGCAGTACTTC	CASRTGCADYEQYF